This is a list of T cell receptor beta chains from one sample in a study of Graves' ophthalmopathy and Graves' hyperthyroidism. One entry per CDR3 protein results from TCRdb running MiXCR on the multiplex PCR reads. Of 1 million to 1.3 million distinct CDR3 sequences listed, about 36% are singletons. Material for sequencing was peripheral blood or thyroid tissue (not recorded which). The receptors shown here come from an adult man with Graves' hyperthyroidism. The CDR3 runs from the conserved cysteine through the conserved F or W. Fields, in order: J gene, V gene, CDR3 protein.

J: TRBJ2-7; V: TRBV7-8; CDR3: CASSQTGNIYEQYF
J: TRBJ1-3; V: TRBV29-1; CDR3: CASSQDVKGLSGNTIYF
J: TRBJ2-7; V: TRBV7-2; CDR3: CASSFGWDEQYF
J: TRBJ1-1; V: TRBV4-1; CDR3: CASSPSVGLKDEAFF
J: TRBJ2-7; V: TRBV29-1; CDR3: CSVELAGTSSYEQYF
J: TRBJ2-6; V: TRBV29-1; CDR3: CSVQAANVLTF
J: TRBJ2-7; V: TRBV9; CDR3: CASSGGTGLGYEQYF
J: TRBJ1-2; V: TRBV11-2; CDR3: CASSFVLANYGYTF
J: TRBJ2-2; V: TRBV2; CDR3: CASLGQGTPWTGELFF
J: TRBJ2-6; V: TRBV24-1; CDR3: CATSGSRGANVLTF
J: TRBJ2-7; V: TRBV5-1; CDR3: CASSETGTGGYEQYF
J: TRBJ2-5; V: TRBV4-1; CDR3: CASSQDWTRQGNEETQYF
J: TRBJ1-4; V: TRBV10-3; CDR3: CAIIASGNEKLFF
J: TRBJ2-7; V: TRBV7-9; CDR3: CASSPGLRSNSYEQYF
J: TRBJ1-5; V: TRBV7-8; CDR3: CASARLTGGNQPQHF
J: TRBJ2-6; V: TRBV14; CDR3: CASSLFWDSGANVLTF
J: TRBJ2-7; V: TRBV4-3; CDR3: CASTLHQGPRGSYEQYF
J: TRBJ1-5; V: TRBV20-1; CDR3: CSATADGSISQPQHF
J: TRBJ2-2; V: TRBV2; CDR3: CASSEIQGSTGELFF
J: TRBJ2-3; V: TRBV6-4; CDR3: CASSVSGTSGNTQYF
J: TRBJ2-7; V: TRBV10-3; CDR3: CAISEGGHPYEQYF